These 18 T cell receptor beta chains came from one sample sequenced in a study of T cell responses to AZD1222 COVID-19 vaccine. Clones were read by immunoSEQ multiplex PCR, and TCRdb kept only the in-frame ones, dropping some. The sample has approximately 150,000 clones, 87% seen once. Sequenced here: peripheral blood, sampled 28 days after the second AZD1222 dose. These receptors were collected from an adult who received the AZD1222 COVID-19 vaccine.

The chain links TRBV12-5 to TRBJ2-7, with a tentative D call TRBD2 (6 bases). V lost 5 bases, J lost 7 bases, and 21 bases lay in between. Germline CDR1 LGHNT, CDR2 FRNRAP. The CDR3 has 15 amino acids. CDR3 coding DNA: TGTGCTAGTGGTCCTCCGGGACTCCAAGGGAGGGAGCAGTACTTC. Protein: CASGPPGLQGREQYF.

The rearrangement joins TRBV19 to TRBJ2-7; D is possibly TRBD1 (6 bases). Germline CDR1 is LNHDA and CDR2 is SQIVND (reference sequence). The germline V and J ends were trimmed by 5 bases and 4 bases, with 15 bases remaining between them. The CDR3 is 14 amino acids. For the CDR3, the DNA is TGTGCCAGTAGTCATCCGGACAGTAGATACGAGCAGTACTTC. Translated, it gives CASSHPDSRYEQYF. The entire variable domain, with the rest obtained from reference TRBV19 and TRBJ2-7, is as follows: DGGITQSPKYLFRKEGQNVTLSCEQNLNHDAMYWYRQDPGQGLRLIYYSQIVNDFQKGDIAEGYSVSREKKESFPLTVTSAQKNPTAFYLCASSHPDSRYEQYFGPGTRLTVT.

The chain employs TRBV12-3 or TRBV12-4 and TRBJ1-2; tentative D call: TRBD1 (5 bases). The CDR3 is 12 amino acids. The V and J ends lost 7 bases and 4 bases respectively, with 10 bases between them. The CDR3 loop reads CASKAGGYGYTF. The CDR3 DNA follows: TGTGCCAGCAAGGCCGGGGGCTATGGCTACACCTTC.

The chain's CDR3 is CASSQASLYEQFF. The DNA for the CDR3 is TGCGCCAGCAGCCAAGCTAGTCTCTATGAGCAGTTCTTC. This rearrangement joins TRBV4-1 to TRBJ2-1; no definite D call. With 1 base removed from V and 8 bases from J, the gap between germline ends came to 9 bases. This CDR3 region has 13 residues. Germline V gene lookup returns CDR1 MGHRA and CDR2 YSYEKL.

The rearrangement links TRBV10-3 to TRBJ2-2; the D is unclear. Germline loops: CDR1 ENHRY, CDR2 SYGVKD. CDR3 length: 12 amino acids. The V end lost 6 bases, the J end lost 6 bases, and 8 bases lay between the germline ends. The CDR3 DNA reads as TGTGCCATCAGCCCTAGTGCCGGGGAGCTGTTTTTT. Translating it yields CAISPSAGELFF.

The chain links TRBV15 to TRBJ1-3; weak D call: TRBD1 (6 bases). The length of the CDR3 is 16 residues. Germline V gene lookup returns CDR1 LNHNV and CDR2 YYDKDF (reference sequence). Trimming shortened V by 0 bases and J by 4 bases, and 13 bases separated the two germline ends. Here the CDR3 DNA reads TGTGCCACCAGCAGAGATTTGGGACAACTAGGAAACACCATATATTTT. Encoded protein: CATSRDLGQLGNTIYF. The whole variable domain, filled in from reference TRBV15 and TRBJ1-3, reads DAMVIQNPRYQVTQFGKPVTLSCSQTLNHNVMYWYQQKSSQAPKLLFHYYDKDFNNEADTPDNFQSRRPNTSFCFLDIRSPGLGDTAMYLCATSRDLGQLGNTIYFGEGSWLTVV.

The chain recombines TRBV4-1 with TRBJ2-2; TRBD2 matches at 8 bases. Per germline, CDR1 MGHRA and CDR2 YSYEKL. This CDR3 has 17 amino acids. The V gene end was trimmed by 2 bases and the J gene end by 3 bases; junction bases not matched to a gene: 8. CDR3 loop: CASSQPSAGAYTGELFF. The DNA of the CDR3 is TGCGCCAGCAGCCAACCGTCAGCGGGGGCCTACACCGGGGAGCTGTTTTTT.

V usage is TRBV25-1 and J usage is TRBJ1-4, with a tentative D call TRBD1 (6 bases). Germline-derived CDR1 and CDR2 are MGHDK and SYGVNS. This CDR3 is 16 amino acids long. Deletions cut 1 base from V and 8 bases from J, with 17 bases between. The CDR3 reads CASSELGGELEEKLFF. CDR3 bases: TGTGCCAGCAGTGAATTGGGGGGCGAGTTGGAAGAAAAACTGTTTTTT.

The chain joins TRBV11-2 to TRBJ2-1; 10 nucleotides agree with TRBD1. Germline V gene sequence: CDR1 SGHAT, CDR2 FQNNGV. The ends lost 5 bases at V and 4 bases at J; junction bases unmatched: 5. The CDR3 is made up of 15 amino acids. In DNA form, the CDR3 reads TGTGCCAGCAGCGGCCAGGGACAGGGGTACAATGAGCAGTTCTTC. Translation gives CASSGQGQGYNEQFF.

CDR3 in amino acids: CASSDKWGANTGELFF. The CDR3 DNA reads as TGTGCCAGCAGTGATAAGTGGGGGGCGAACACCGGGGAGCTGTTTTTT. The chain combines TRBV6-4 with TRBJ2-2; a weak D match, TRBD2 (6 bases). V lost 3 bases and J 0 bases, leaving 11 bases between the germline ends. The CDR3 covers 16 residues. Germline V gene lookup returns CDR1 MRHNA and CDR2 SNTAGT.

This chain joins TRBV4-1 and TRBJ1-4; D ambiguous. V lost 4 bases and J 8 bases, leaving 17 bases between the germline ends. The germline V gene has CDR1 MGHRA and CDR2 YSYEKL. CDR3 length equals 15 residues. The CDR3 region is CASSPHGPPPEKLFF. CDR3 in DNA: TGCGCCAGCAGCCCCCATGGACCGCCCCCCGAAAAACTGTTTTTT.

The rearrangement uses TRBV19 and TRBJ1-5; a weak D match, TRBD1 (5 bases). V was clipped by 3 bases and J by 0 bases, with 18 bases between them. Looked up from germline, CDR1 is LNHDA and CDR2 is SQIVND (reference sequence). The length of the CDR3 is 18 residues. The CDR3 nucleotides are TGTGCCAGTAGTATGCGGGCAGGGTCGCCCTATAGCAATCAGCCCCAGCATTTT. Its protein product is CASSMRAGSPYSNQPQHF.

The V and J genes are TRBV6-5 and TRBJ1-2; D gene uncertain. V lost 6 bases and J lost 3, with 14 bases in between. CDR3 size: 14 residues. The germline V gene has CDR1 MNHEY and CDR2 SVGAGI. CDR3 protein: CASSLAGPHYGYTF. DNA of the CDR3: TGTGCCAGCAGCTTAGCTGGTCCTCACTATGGCTACACCTTC.

The rearrangement uses TRBV6-4 and TRBJ2-3; the D is unclear. V lost 2 bases and J 2 bases, leaving 5 bases between the germline ends. Per germline, CDR1 MRHNA and CDR2 SNTAGT. The CDR3 has 13 residues. Here the CDR3 reads CASSDGHTDTQYF. Written as DNA, the CDR3 is TGTGCCAGCAGTGACGGCCACACAGATACGCAGTATTTT.

This chain connects TRBV12-3 or TRBV12-4 to TRBJ1-2, with D tentatively TRBD1 (5 bases). The CDR3 loop spans 13 amino acids. The ends were cut back, 6 bases at V and 6 bases at J, with 14 bases in the middle. Written as DNA, the CDR3 is TGTGCCAGCAGCTTCCGACGGGGCCATGGCTACACCTTC. This codes for CASSFRRGHGYTF.

The J gene is TRBJ1-3, the V gene TRBV29-1; 7 bases match TRBD1. V lost 6 bases, J lost 3 bases, and 5 bases stayed unmatched. The CDR3 consists of 13 residues. Germline CDR1 reads SQVTM; CDR2 reads ANQGSEA. The CDR3 region has the DNA TGCAGCGTCCCCGACAGGGATGGAAACACCATATATTTT. It specifies CSVPDRDGNTIYF.

The chain has TRBV7-8 and TRBJ1-2; D perhaps matches TRBD1 (6 bases). Germline V lookup: CDR1 SGHVS, CDR2 FQNEAQ. Trimming removed 5 bases from V and 5 bases from J, with 21 bases in between. The CDR3 spans 16 residues. The CDR3 bases are TGTGCCAGCAGCCACCGAGGGAGGACAGCGCAATATGGCTACACCTTC. It specifies CASSHRGRTAQYGYTF.

This clone was recorded once. The chain uses TRBV18 and TRBJ1-5; 10 nucleotides agree with TRBD1. The CDR3 runs to 16 residues. The V gene's germline CDR1 is KGHSH and CDR2 LQKENI. Trimming took 0 bases from V and 3 from J; bases not matched to a gene: 2. The CDR3 DNA sequence: TGTGCCAGCTCACCACCCGGGACAGGGGTCAATCAGCCCCAGCATTTT. This translates into CASSPPGTGVNQPQHF.